Below are 26 T cell receptor beta chains sequenced from a single sample in a study of blood T cell repertoires in COVID-19. Sequencing was performed with immunoSEQ multiplex PCR; in TCRdb, only in-frame clones are kept and a portion is missing. The sample shows around 340,000 clones, roughly 90% of them seen only once. The sequenced sample consisted of peripheral blood. The receptors originated from a woman in her sixties or seventies with COVID-19, enrolled during active disease.

The chain recombines TRBV30 with TRBJ2-5, with 14 positions matching TRBD2. The CDR3 sequence is 13 residues long. Looked up from germline, CDR1 is GTSNPN and CDR2 is SVGIG (reference sequence). V was pared by 5 bases and J by 6 bases, with 2 bases of the junction left unmatched. CDR3 in DNA: TGTGCCTGGGGGACTAGCGGGGGTCAGACCCAGTACTTC. Translated: CAWGTSGGQTQYF.

J is TRBJ2-1 and V is TRBV3-1 (or the pseudogene TRBV3-2); possibly TRBD2 for D (5 bases). V was shortened by 0 bases and J by 4 bases, with 16 bases between the two germline ends. CDR1 LGHDT and CDR2 YNNKEL come from the germline V gene (reference sequence). CDR3 size: 17 residues. DNA for the CDR3: TGTGCCAGCAGCCAAGAGCCCCTGACGGGATGGTACAATGAGCAGTTCTTC. It specifies CASSQEPLTGWYNEQFF.

This clone was observed a handful of times. The J gene is TRBJ1-1, the V gene TRBV6-5; TRBD1 matches 8 bases. With 0 bases clipped from V and 4 bases from J, the junction kept 7 bases outside the gene matches. This CDR3 region has 16 residues. Germline-derived CDR1 and CDR2 are MNHEY and SVGAGI. CDR3 nucleotides: TGTGCCAGCAGTTACTCGGGTTCAGGGGGCAGCACTGAAGCTTTCTTT. Its translation: CASSYSGSGGSTEAFF.

About this clone: At one boundary the junction diverges from the germline segment, which might be a read error. This same CDR3 is encoded by further DNA sequences in the sample. The chain recombines TRBV6-5 with TRBJ2-2, with 9 bases identical to TRBD1. Germline V gene sequence: CDR1 MNHEY, CDR2 SVGAGI. There are 15 residues in the CDR3. Here the CDR3 reads CASSPGQGYTGELFF. For the CDR3, the DNA is TGTGCTAGCAGCCCCGGACAGGGGTACACCGGGGAGCTGTTTTTT.

The V and J genes are TRBV14 and TRBJ2-7, with D possibly matching TRBD2 (5 bases). V was pared by 1 base and J by 3 bases, with 13 bases between. This CDR3 region has 15 residues. The germline V gene encodes CDR1 SGHDN and CDR2 FVKESK. The DNA of the CDR3 is TGTGCCAGCAGCCAAGGCAGGACTTCCTACTACGAGCAGTACTTC. Translated, it gives CASSQGRTSYYEQYF.

V and J are TRBV4-3 and TRBJ2-7; D might be TRBD2 (5 bases). The CDR3 loop spans 14 amino acids. V was trimmed by 2 bases and J by 2 bases, leaving 10 bases between them. The germline gives CDR1 LGHNA, CDR2 YSLEER. CDR3 sequence: CASSQRTATYEQYF. Here the CDR3 DNA reads TGCGCCAGCAGCCAAAGGACTGCAACCTACGAGCAGTACTTC.

In this sample, this clone turned up once. The chain carries TRBV7-9 and TRBJ1-3; D might be TRBD1 (5 bases). The V gene lost 2 bases and the J gene lost 0 bases, with 8 bases spanning the gap. The germline gives CDR1 SEHNR, CDR2 FQNEAQ (reference sequence). The CDR3 is 15 amino acids. The CDR3 is CASSLNQGSGNTIYF. The CDR3 DNA reads TGTGCCAGCAGCTTAAATCAGGGCTCTGGAAACACCATATATTTT. Using reference TRBV7-9 and TRBJ1-3 for the parts outside the CDR3, the full variable domain is DTGVSQNPRHKITKRGQNVTFRCDPISEHNRLYWYRQTLGQGPEFLTYFQNEAQLEKSRLLSDRFSAERPKGSFSTLEIQRTEQGDSAMYLCASSLNQGSGNTIYFGEGSWLTVV.

The chain employs TRBV5-6 and TRBJ2-7; 9 nucleotides agree with TRBD1. Trimming took 5 bases from V and 5 from J; bases not matched to a gene: 8. Germline-derived CDR1 and CDR2 are SGHDT and YYEEEE. The CDR3 contains 14 residues. CDR3 protein: CASRDSTGGDEQYF. The DNA for the CDR3 is TGTGCCAGCAGGGACTCGACAGGGGGAGACGAGCAGTACTTC.

This sequence joins TRBV7-6 and TRBJ1-3, with D perhaps TRBD1 (5 bases). The germline V gene has CDR1 SGHVS and CDR2 FNYEAQ. The length of the CDR3 is 14 residues. V was cut by 1 base and J by 5 bases, with 9 bases left in between. CDR3 sequence reads: CASSLGAGRNTIYF. The CDR3 coding sequence is TGTGCCAGCAGCTTAGGAGCAGGGCGAAACACCATATATTTT.

The chain combines TRBV18 with TRBJ2-7, with D perhaps matching TRBD2 (7 bases). This CDR3 spans 16 amino acids. Trimming left V 1 base short and J 3 bases short, with 16 bases between. Germline values: CDR1 KGHSH, CDR2 LQKENI. The DNA of the CDR3 is TGTGCCAGCTCACCACGCCGCGGGGGCCAGAACTACGAGCAGTACTTC. This gives the protein CASSPRRGGQNYEQYF.

This clone was recorded only once. V is TRBV12-5 and J is TRBJ2-3; 7 bases line up with TRBD2. Germline V gene sequence: CDR1 LGHNT, CDR2 FRNRAP. Trimming removed 2 bases from V and 0 bases from J; junction bases left unmatched: 5. The CDR3 is 16 residues long. The CDR3 spells CASGLRTGGSTDTQYF. For the CDR3, the DNA is TGTGCTAGTGGTTTGAGAACCGGGGGGAGCACAGATACGCAGTATTTT.

The CDR3 loop is CASSLDGGGNGYTF. Written as DNA, the CDR3 is TGTGCCAGCAGCTTAGATGGAGGGGGCAATGGCTACACCTTC. The gene calls are TRBV7-2 and TRBJ1-2; the match to TRBD1 covers 7 bases. J was trimmed by 6 bases and V by 1 base; bases with no gene match: 5. The CDR3 has 14 amino acids. Looked up from germline, CDR1 is SGHTA and CDR2 is FQGNSA.

The chain couples TRBV24-1 to TRBJ1-5; D is ambiguous. Deletions cut 2 bases from V and 1 base from J, with 11 bases between. There are 16 residues in the CDR3. Germline CDR1 KGHDR, CDR2 SFDVKD. The DNA for the CDR3 is TGTGCCACCAGTGATTCCGCCCGCGGGAGCAATCAGCCCCAGCATTTT. It specifies CATSDSARGSNQPQHF.

The rearrangement joins TRBV2 to TRBJ1-5; TRBD1 matches 7 bases. Germline values: CDR1 SNHLY, CDR2 FYNNEI. This CDR3 region has 15 residues. Trimming cost V 6 bases and J 6 bases; bases outside gene matches: 11. CDR3 amino acids: CASRGGQGESQPQHF. The CDR3 nucleotides are TGTGCCAGCAGGGGGGGTCAGGGGGAGAGTCAGCCCCAGCATTTT. Full variable domain (rest looked up from reference TRBV2 and TRBJ1-5): EPEVTQTPSHQVTQMGQEVILRCVPISNHLYFYWYRQILGQKVEFLVSFYNNEISEKSEIFDDQFSVERPDGSNFTLKIRSTKLEDSAMYFCASRGGQGESQPQHFGDGTRLSIL.

The gene calls are TRBV5-1 and TRBJ1-1, with 9 bases aligning to TRBD1. The CDR3 is 15 residues long. In germline, CDR1 is SGHRS, CDR2 YFSETQ. After removal of 0 bases from V and 3 bases from J, the junction contained 3 bases not matched to a gene. Here the CDR3 DNA reads TGCGCCAGCAGCTTGGCGGGACAGGGTTACACTGAAGCTTTCTTT. It encodes CASSLAGQGYTEAFF.

This clone was seen a handful of times. The chain is built from TRBV19 and TRBJ1-1; a possible D gene is TRBD1 (5 bases). Germline V gene sequence: CDR1 LNHDA, CDR2 SQIVND (reference sequence). The CDR3 spans 13 residues. V shed 6 bases and J shed 1 base, with 9 bases lying between them. The CDR3 region has the DNA TGTGCCAGTAGCGACAGCTGGAACACTGAAGCTTTCTTT. It codes for CASSDSWNTEAFF.

The rearrangement uses TRBV6-5 and TRBJ2-7, with D hard to call. The germline V gene encodes CDR1 MNHEY and CDR2 SVGAGI. This CDR3 spans 12 amino acids. V was cut by 7 bases and J by 8 bases, with 15 bases left in between. The CDR3 bases are TGTGCCAGCAAGCGCTTGACCATTAAGCAGTACTTC. It encodes CASKRLTIKQYF.

The chain has TRBV7-2 and TRBJ2-7, with TRBD2 as a possible D gene (5 bases). The CDR3 sequence is 15 residues long. CDR1 is SGHTA and CDR2 is FQGNSA in the germline V gene. Trimming pared 1 base from V and 8 bases from J, leaving 18 bases between. The CDR3 is CASSLVGSLASQQYF. The DNA of the CDR3 is TGTGCCAGCAGCTTAGTTGGAAGTCTAGCCAGCCAGCAGTACTTC.

V usage is TRBV4-1 and J usage is TRBJ2-5; TRBD1 might be the D (5 bases). Germline-derived CDR1 and CDR2 are MGHRA and YSYEKL. The V end was cut by 2 bases, the J end by 2 bases, with 21 bases between. This CDR3 region has 18 residues. The DNA of the CDR3 is TGCGCCAGCAGCCAATGGGGCTGGCAGGCACCGTTTCAAGAGACCCAGTACTTC. It encodes CASSQWGWQAPFQETQYF.

The gene calls are TRBV3-1 (or the pseudogene TRBV3-2) and TRBJ2-2; TRBD1 agrees at 11 bases. The V segment lost 0 bases and the J segment 6 bases; nucleotides outside the gene matches: 0. Germline CDR1 LGHDT, CDR2 YNNKEL (reference sequence). This CDR3 is 15 amino acids long. This CDR3 reads CASSQEGQGAGELFF. In DNA, the CDR3 is TGTGCCAGCAGCCAAGAGGGACAGGGGGCCGGGGAGCTGTTTTTT.

The table lists this clone with a few counts. This sequence joins TRBV11-3 and TRBJ1-1, with a tentative D call TRBD1 (6 bases). CDR3 length: 19 residues. The germline V gene has CDR1 SGHNT and CDR2 YENEEA. V gave up 0 bases and J gave up 3 bases, with 23 bases separating them. The CDR3 region is CASSLDSLRLTGRDTEAFF. The CDR3 coding sequence is TGTGCCAGCAGCTTAGATTCCCTCCGACTAACAGGGAGGGACACTGAAGCTTTCTTT.

Of note for this clone: Other DNA sequences in this specimen translate into the identical CDR3. This sequence joins TRBV6-5 and TRBJ1-1; no clear D. Germline lookup yields CDR1 MNHEY and CDR2 SVGAGI. The CDR3 has 14 amino acids. The V end was cut by 0 bases, the J end by 0 bases, with 5 bases between. The CDR3 here is CASSYSYMNTEAFF. The CDR3 region has the DNA TGTGCCAGCAGTTACTCTTACATGAACACTGAAGCTTTCTTT.

This clone was counted only a few times. The genes are TRBV5-6 and TRBJ1-4, with TRBD1 as a possible D gene (5 bases). The CDR3 loop spans 15 amino acids. Germline V gene sequence: CDR1 SGHDT, CDR2 YYEEEE. V lost 0 bases and J 5 bases, leaving 11 bases between the germline ends. Here the CDR3 reads CASSLAPDSNEKLFF. In DNA, the CDR3 is TGTGCCAGCAGCTTGGCCCCAGACAGCAATGAAAAACTGTTTTTT. The variable domain in full, with the rest retrieved from reference TRBV5-6 and TRBJ1-4, is DAGVTQSPTHLIKTRGQQVTLRCSPKSGHDTVSWYQQALGQGPQFIFQYYEEEERQRGNFPDRFSGHQFPNYSSELNVNALLLGDSALYLCASSLAPDSNEKLFFGSGTQLSVL.

The chain uses TRBV5-1 and TRBJ2-7, with 9 positions matching TRBD2. The ends lost 4 bases at V and 4 bases at J; junction bases unmatched: 9. Germline loops: CDR1 SGHRS, CDR2 YFSETQ. The CDR3 consists of 15 residues. The chain's CDR3 is CASSPQGTSLYEQYF. CDR3 coding DNA: TGCGCCAGCAGCCCTCAGGGGACTAGCCTATACGAGCAGTACTTC.

This chain uses TRBV9 with TRBJ2-5; D may be TRBD1 (7 bases). Germline values: CDR1 SGDLS, CDR2 YYNGEE. The CDR3 totals 16 residues. Trimming took off 4 bases at V and 4 bases at J, with 20 bases between the two ends. CDR3 sequence reads: CASSTGGGGGVETQYF. CDR3 DNA sequence: TGTGCCAGCAGCACCGGAGGGGGCGGTGGGGTAGAGACCCAGTACTTC.

This clone was detected only once. The J gene is TRBJ2-1, the V gene TRBV2; 15 bases line up with TRBD2. This CDR3 has 17 amino acids. Losses at the gene ends were 5 bases for V and 6 bases for J; bases not matched to a gene: 8. Germline V gene data show CDR1 as SNHLY and CDR2 as FYNNEI. CDR3 amino acids: CASSKGLAGGIGNEQFF. The CDR3 nucleotides read TGTGCCAGCAGTAAAGGACTAGCGGGGGGGATTGGCAATGAGCAGTTCTTC.